This T cell receptor (beta chain) was sequenced in a study of cytomegalovirus exposure and HLA in healthy donors. The study's findings and limits: In vitro checks showed that a few CMV-associated chains really do target CMV antigens. It emerged from a later analysis that several of the most significant clusters appeared to be linked to common viral pathogens.

Primers for the PCR totalled 60 Vbeta and 13 Jbeta. Sequencing used immunoSEQ multiplex PCR; TCRdb keeps in-frame clones, though not all of them. This sample contains 100,000 to 150,000 clones. Turning to this clone: What it recognizes is unknown.

The sample comprised PBMCs. The TCR originated in a man aged 35 to 55 in good health and CMV-seronegative.

CDR3 coding DNA: TGCGCCAGCAGTAGACTAGCGGAAACCTACGAGCAGTACTTC. This gives the protein CASSRLAETYEQYF. V is TRBV4-1 and J is TRBJ2-7; 9 bases agree with TRBD2. The CDR3 contains 14 residues. V trimming: 6 bases; J trimming: 2 bases; junction bases outside the gene matches: 5. CDR1 MGHRA and CDR2 YSYEKL come from the germline V gene.